One TCR beta chain is described in this entry. Its target is not known. Following extraction, RNA underwent reverse transcription to cDNA, which served as the sequencing template. Some clones are missing from TCRdb's copy, which holds only in-frame ones; the method was immunoSEQ multiplex PCR. The sample lists 30,000 to 45,000 clones; nearly 55% were seen once. This sample is drawn from a study of CD8+ T cells in alopecia areata. Study observations and caveats: Researchers report lesional scalp, most notably alopecia totalis/universalis, outstripped normal scalp in clonality. Mice gave a clearer picture of TCR sharing than patients did, possibly for HLA-related reasons.

The CDR3 is 14 residues long. J was trimmed by 5 bases and V by 4 bases; bases with no gene match: 5. Looked up from germline, CDR1 is SGHNT and CDR2 is YYREEE (reference sequence). CD4+ cells belonging to several patients, who were in the biomarker study, were further sorted into CD25+CD127- cells. The specimen was CD4+ Tregs sorted from blood. The TCR sequence derives from a human donor with alopecia areata. This rearrangement joins TRBV5-4 to TRBJ2-5, with TRBD1 matching 10 bases. The chain's CDR3 is CASSGGQGRETQYF. CDR3 sequence (DNA): TGTGCCAGCAGCGGGGGACAGGGGAGGGAGACCCAGTACTTC.